These 23 T cell receptor beta chains were all obtained from the same sample, sequenced in a study of control samples from healthy donors and cancer patients. The protocol was immunoSEQ multiplex PCR, while the TCRdb copy is restricted to in-frame clones and leaves out a portion. The table records about 83,000 clones, 90% to 95% of them present only once. Sequencing was done on a sample of blood. The receptor set was obtained from a man aged 45-60 years in good health.

V usage is TRBV11-3 and J usage is TRBJ1-1; D remains unclear. Germline V lookup: CDR1 SGHNT, CDR2 YENEEA. V lost 5 bases and J 2 bases, leaving 9 bases between the germline ends. This CDR3 contains 13 residues. The CDR3 DNA is TGTGCCAGCAGCCTAGGAGGAAACACTGAAGCTTTCTTT. This translates into CASSLGGNTEAFF.

This clone was seen a few times. This sequence joins TRBV7-2 and TRBJ1-1; tentatively, D is TRBD1 (5 bases). This CDR3 region has 16 residues. Germline V lookup: CDR1 SGHTA, CDR2 FQGNSA. Trimming took off 2 bases at V and 5 bases at J, with 18 bases between the two ends. The CDR3 DNA is TGTGCCAGCAGCTTAAACCCAGTCGGGGGAGGTACTGAAGCTTTCTTT. Translation gives CASSLNPVGGGTEAFF. Together with reference TRBV7-2 and TRBJ1-1, the CDR3 gives the full variable domain: GAGVSQSPSNKVTEKGKDVELRCDPISGHTALYWYRQSLGQGLEFLIYFQGNSAPDKSGLPSDRFSAERTGGSVSTLTIQRTQQEDSAVYLCASSLNPVGGGTEAFFGQGTRLTVV.

The J gene is TRBJ1-1, the V gene TRBV7-2; D unclear. V was pared by 5 bases and J by 1 base, with 11 bases between. The CDR3 has 14 residues. Germline assignment: CDR1 SGHTA and CDR2 FQGNSA. The chain's CDR3 is CASSPPGRNTEAFF. The CDR3 bases are TGTGCCAGCAGCCCCCCGGGAAGGAACACTGAAGCTTTCTTT. The complete variable domain, with remaining parts taken from reference TRBV7-2 and TRBJ1-1, reads GAGVSQSPSNKVTEKGKDVELRCDPISGHTALYWYRQSLGQGLEFLIYFQGNSAPDKSGLPSDRFSAERTGGSVSTLTIQRTQQEDSAVYLCASSPPGRNTEAFFGQGTRLTVV.

This rearrangement joins TRBV7-6 to TRBJ2-1, with D possibly matching TRBD2 (5 bases). The CDR3 contains 16 residues. Germline V gives CDR1 SGHVS, CDR2 FNYEAQ. Trimming stripped 0 bases from V and 1 base from J, with 10 bases between. The chain's CDR3 is CASSLAQSGSYNEQFF. CDR3 DNA sequence: TGTGCCAGCAGCTTAGCGCAGAGCGGATCCTACAATGAGCAGTTCTTC.

The chain uses TRBV3-1 (or the pseudogene TRBV3-2) and TRBJ1-2; weak D call: TRBD1 (5 bases). Germline V gene sequence: CDR1 LGHDT, CDR2 YNNKEL (reference sequence). Deletions cut 4 bases from V and 6 bases from J, with 21 bases between. This CDR3 spans 16 amino acids. As DNA, the CDR3 is TGTGCCAGCAGCCCAGTGGTCGGGGACCGAGGACATGGCTACACCTTC. Its translation is CASSPVVGDRGHGYTF.

The CDR3 DNA sequence: TGTGCCAGCAGGGGAGAGGGGGCGGCTGAAGCTTTCTTT. Translating gives CASRGEGAAEAFF. This rearrangement joins TRBV5-4 to TRBJ1-1, with 7 bases fitting TRBD1. In germline, CDR1 is SGHNT, CDR2 YYREEE (reference sequence). Trimming took 5 bases from V and 6 from J; bases not matched to a gene: 7. This CDR3 comprises 13 residues.

This clone was detected a few times. The chain couples TRBV30 to TRBJ1-5; D uncertain. V shed 0 bases and J shed 1 base, with 7 bases lying between them. Per the germline V gene, CDR1 is GTSNPN and CDR2 is SVGIG (reference sequence). The CDR3 runs 14 residues. The CDR3: CAWSVPWSNQPQHF. CDR3 nucleotides: TGTGCCTGGAGTGTCCCGTGGAGCAATCAGCCCCAGCATTTT. The whole variable domain, filled in from reference TRBV30 and TRBJ1-5, reads SQTIHQWPATLVQPVGSPLSLECTVEGTSNPNLYWYRQAAGRGLQLLFYSVGIGQISSEVPQNLSASRPQDRQFILSSKKLLLSDSGFYLCAWSVPWSNQPQHFGDGTRLSIL.

The rearrangement uses TRBV9 and TRBJ2-7, with D possibly called TRBD1 or TRBD2 (5 bases each). Per the germline V gene, CDR1 is SGDLS and CDR2 is YYNGEE. This CDR3 comprises 13 residues. The germline V and J ends were trimmed by 0 bases and 7 bases, with 11 bases remaining between them. The CDR3 bases are TGTGCCAGCAGCGTAGCCCCAGAGGGGGAGCAGTACTTC. It codes for CASSVAPEGEQYF. Filled out from reference TRBV9 and TRBJ2-7, the complete variable domain reads DSGVTQTPKHLITATGQRVTLRCSPRSGDLSVYWYQQSLDQGLQFLIQYYNGEERAKGNILERFSAQQFPDLHSELNLSSLELGDSALYFCASSVAPEGEQYFGPGTRLTVT.

The rearrangement uses TRBV4-1 and TRBJ1-2; the D gene is possibly TRBD1 (5 bases). Trimming left V 0 bases short and J 8 bases short, with 19 bases between. The CDR3 runs to 16 residues. Germline CDR1 MGHRA, CDR2 YSYEKL. The CDR3 protein is CASSQDGGSAYRGYTF. The CDR3 DNA follows: TGCGCCAGCAGCCAAGATGGGGGAAGCGCCTATCGAGGCTACACCTTC.

This clone was observed once. Other nucleotide sequences in the sample specify the same CDR3. The chain couples TRBV5-1 to TRBJ2-3; no definite D call. The ends were cut back, 0 bases at V and 5 bases at J, with 1 base in the middle. CDR1 is SGHRS and CDR2 is YFSETQ in the germline V gene. This CDR3 is 11 amino acids long. The CDR3 loop reads CASSLGDTQYF. CDR3 bases: TGCGCCAGCAGCTTGGGAGATACGCAGTATTTT.

CDR3 region: CASSQEGDRQFF. The CDR3 nucleotides are TGTGCCAGCAGCCAAGAAGGGGACAGGCAGTTCTTC. The chain uses TRBV3-1 (or the pseudogene TRBV3-2) and TRBJ2-1; 7 bases match TRBD1. V lost 0 bases and J lost 12; bases outside the gene matches: 2. CDR1 and CDR2 (germline): LGHDT, YNNKEL (reference sequence). The CDR3 spans 12 residues.

This chain connects TRBV3-1 (or the pseudogene TRBV3-2) to TRBJ1-5; 8 bases align to TRBD1. There are 15 residues in the CDR3. The trim removed 1 base at V and 7 bases at J, leaving 6 bases unmatched. CDR1 and CDR2 from the germline V gene are LGHDT and YNNKEL (reference sequence). The chain's CDR3 is CASSQVQGAGQPQHF. The CDR3 region has the DNA TGTGCCAGCAGCCAAGTTCAGGGGGCTGGGCAGCCCCAGCATTTT.

This clone is a singleton in its sample. The chain employs TRBV6-5 and TRBJ1-1; D ambiguous. V gave up 6 bases and J gave up 0 bases, with 8 bases separating them. Germline CDR1 is MNHEY and CDR2 is SVGAGI. The CDR3 consists of 13 residues. CDR3 protein: CASRGGLNTEAFF. The DNA for the CDR3 is TGTGCCAGCAGGGGAGGTTTGAACACTGAAGCTTTCTTT.

V is TRBV5-8 and J is TRBJ1-5, with a weak D call TRBD1 (6 bases). Trimming took 4 bases from V and 6 from J, leaving 14 bases between them. In germline, CDR1 is SGHTS, CDR2 YDEGEE. This CDR3 has 14 residues. As DNA, the CDR3 is TGTGCCAGCAGCCAACAGGGTTTTGGTCAGCCCCAGCATTTT. As protein: CASSQQGFGQPQHF.

The chain employs TRBV20-1 and TRBJ1-5, with 7 positions matching TRBD1. The germline V gene has CDR1 DFQATT and CDR2 SNEGSKA (reference sequence). The CDR3 has 15 residues. V shed 3 bases, J shed 7 bases, and the junction held 12 bases outside the gene matches. The CDR3 loop is CSASGTAVKGQPQHF. The CDR3 region has the DNA TGCAGTGCTAGTGGGACAGCGGTCAAGGGGCAGCCCCAGCATTTT.

The CDR3 region is CASSMILTGANVLTF. The CDR3, as DNA: TGTGCCAGTAGTATGATACTCACTGGGGCCAACGTCCTGACTTTC. The chain has TRBV19 and TRBJ2-6; D is ambiguous. Germline values: CDR1 LNHDA, CDR2 SQIVND (reference sequence). Trimming pared 3 bases from V and 2 bases from J, leaving 8 bases between. There are 15 residues in the CDR3. The variable domain in full, with the rest retrieved from reference TRBV19 and TRBJ2-6, is DGGITQSPKYLFRKEGQNVTLSCEQNLNHDAMYWYRQDPGQGLRLIYYSQIVNDFQKGDIAEGYSVSREKKESFPLTVTSAQKNPTAFYLCASSMILTGANVLTFGAGSRLTVL.

V is TRBV6-1 and J is TRBJ1-1; D is uncertain. The germline V gene encodes CDR1 MNHNS and CDR2 SASEGT. Trimming left V 1 base short and J 6 bases short, with 9 bases between. The CDR3 runs to 13 residues. The CDR3: CASSEGAWAEAFF. The CDR3, as DNA: TGTGCCAGCAGTGAAGGGGCGTGGGCTGAAGCTTTCTTT.

The V and J genes are TRBV5-1 and TRBJ2-7; D might be TRBD1 (5 bases). Trimming stripped 0 bases from V and 6 bases from J, with 13 bases between. This CDR3 has 14 amino acids. Per the germline V gene, CDR1 is SGHRS and CDR2 is YFSETQ. CDR3 DNA: TGCGCCAGCAGCTTGGCTACAGGCGAGACCGAGCAGTACTTC. Amino acids: CASSLATGETEQYF. Complete variable domain (other parts from reference TRBV5-1 and TRBJ2-7): KAGVTQTPRYLIKTRGQQVTLSCSPISGHRSVSWYQQTPGQGLQFLFEYFSETQRNKGNFPGRFSGRQFSNSRSEMNVSTLELGDSALYLCASSLATGETEQYFGPGTRLTVT.

In its sample, this clone was seen a few times. CDR3 nucleotides: TGTGCCTGGAGTTTAAAGTCGGGGACTGAAGCTTTCTTT. It encodes CAWSLKSGTEAFF. The chain couples TRBV30 to TRBJ1-1; D gene uncertain. The germline V and J ends were trimmed by 2 bases and 5 bases, with 12 bases remaining between them. The germline V gene encodes CDR1 GTSNPN and CDR2 SVGIG (reference sequence). CDR3 size: 13 residues.

This rearrangement joins TRBV5-6 to TRBJ2-1, with 9 positions matching TRBD1. Germline assignment: CDR1 SGHDT and CDR2 YYEEEE. V lost 4 bases to trimming and J lost 8 bases; unmatched junction nucleotides: 10. The CDR3 loop spans 15 amino acids. CDR3 sequence reads: CASSTSGTGIHEQFF. The CDR3 DNA reads TGTGCCAGCAGCACATCCGGGACAGGGATACATGAGCAGTTCTTC.

CDR3 DNA: TGTGCCTGGACAAGGGGGCTTGGAAACACCATATATTTT. It specifies CAWTRGLGNTIYF. This chain connects TRBV30 to TRBJ1-3; 7 bases are shared with TRBD1. The ends lost 4 bases at V and 3 bases at J; junction bases unmatched: 3. This CDR3 is built from 13 residues. Germline CDR1 is GTSNPN and CDR2 is SVGIG (reference sequence).

This clone was observed a single time. This chain links TRBV6-6 with TRBJ1-2, with TRBD1 identical over 7 bases. J lost 0 bases, V lost 5 bases, and 12 bases had no gene match. The length of the CDR3 is 17 residues. In germline, CDR1 is MNHNY, CDR2 SVGAGI (reference sequence). In nucleotides, the CDR3 is TGTGCCAGCAGTCTACAGGGGACTCCTAGAGCTAACTATGGCTACACCTTC. It encodes CASSLQGTPRANYGYTF.

The rearrangement joins TRBV5-1 to TRBJ1-2; maybe TRBD1 (6 bases). CDR1 is SGHRS, CDR2 YFSETQ, per germline. V gave up 5 bases and J gave up 0 bases, with 17 bases separating them. The CDR3 consists of 16 residues. The CDR3: CASSPGDGLANYGYTF. The CDR3 region has the DNA TGCGCCAGCAGTCCAGGGGATGGCCTCGCTAACTATGGCTACACCTTC.